The 23 T cell receptor beta chains in this list originate from one sample, sequenced in a study of blood T cell repertoires in COVID-19. Assay: immunoSEQ multiplex PCR; the TCRdb copy retains only in-frame clones and omits some. The data show 80,000 to 100,000 clones, with 60% to 85% seen just once and roughly 15% held by the top ten. The sample comprised peripheral blood. The receptors were gathered from a human donor in a cohort sampled during active COVID-19.

This clone is a singleton in its sample. This chain connects TRBV20-1 to TRBJ2-1; 12 bases align to TRBD2. Germline trimming cut 3 bases from V and 6 bases from J; bases unmatched to any gene: 6. Per germline, CDR1 DFQATT and CDR2 SNEGSKA (reference sequence). CDR3 length: 15 amino acids. CDR3: CSASPLAGGPNEQFF. The CDR3 DNA reads as TGCAGTGCTAGTCCCCTAGCGGGAGGGCCCAATGAGCAGTTCTTC.

The V call is TRBV10-2, the J call TRBJ1-6, with D possibly TRBD1 on 5 matching bases. Germline V gene data show CDR1 as WSHSY and CDR2 as SAAADI. This CDR3 is built from 15 residues. The V and J ends lost 1 base and 11 bases respectively, with 15 bases between them. The CDR3 here is CASSEWEGSGAPLHF. Here the CDR3 DNA reads TGCGCCAGCAGTGAGTGGGAGGGGTCGGGAGCACCCCTCCACTTT.

Written as DNA, the CDR3 is TGTGCCAGCAGCAAAGGACAGGAATCCTACGAGCAGTACGTC. This gives the protein CASSKGQESYEQYV. The chain links TRBV7-9 to TRBJ2-7; 7 nucleotides align to TRBD1. CDR1 and CDR2 from the germline V gene are SEHNR and FQNEAQ (reference sequence). This CDR3 contains 14 residues. V lost 5 bases to trimming and J lost 1 base; unmatched junction nucleotides: 5.

This clone occurred once. The gene calls are TRBV9 and TRBJ1-4, with 7 bases fitting TRBD1. The trim removed 4 bases at V and 7 bases at J, leaving 10 bases unmatched. Germline CDR1 reads SGDLS; CDR2 reads YYNGEE. The CDR3 has 15 amino acids. CDR3 in DNA: TGTGCCAGCAGCCCTAGGGACAGAAGGGGTGAAAAACTGTTTTTT. This encodes CASSPRDRRGEKLFF.

This clone was found once. V is TRBV6-2 or TRBV6-3 and J is TRBJ2-5, with no clear D. Trimming removed 6 bases from V and 3 bases from J, with 14 bases in between. CDR1 and CDR2 from the germline V gene are MNHEY and SVGEGT. The CDR3 totals 14 residues. The DNA of the CDR3 is TGTGCCAGCAGCTCAACCATGGCGGAAGAGACCCAGTACTTC. Its protein is CASSSTMAEETQYF.

The gene calls are TRBV7-3 and TRBJ1-1; D ambiguous. V lost 5 bases and J 7 bases, leaving 14 bases between the germline ends. There are 13 residues in the CDR3. Germline V lookup: CDR1 SGHTA, CDR2 FQGTGA. The CDR3 nucleotides read TGTGCCAGCAGCCCCTCCATCGGGATTGAAGCTTTCTTT. It codes for CASSPSIGIEAFF.

This clone has a single count. The rearrangement joins TRBV7-8 to TRBJ1-6; D call uncertain. V lost 2 bases and J lost 6, with 8 bases in between. Germline CDR1 and CDR2: SGHVS and FQNEAQ. This CDR3 has 14 amino acids. The CDR3 DNA follows: TGTGCCAGCAGCTTATCTGGCAGTAATTCACCCCTCCACTTT. Translated, it gives CASSLSGSNSPLHF.

The rearrangement uses TRBV19 and TRBJ2-3, with 16 bases that match TRBD2. In germline, CDR1 is LNHDA, CDR2 SQIVND (reference sequence). The CDR3 has 17 residues. V shed 2 bases, J shed 4 bases, and the junction held 3 bases outside the gene matches. CDR3 sequence (DNA): TGTGCCAGTAGTATAATGGGACTAGCGGGGGGGCCAGATACGCAGTATTTT. This translates into CASSIMGLAGGPDTQYF.

The sample holds a few counts of this clone. The gene calls are TRBV24-1 and TRBJ1-1; no clear D. CDR1 is KGHDR, CDR2 SFDVKD, per germline. The CDR3 extends over 14 amino acids. The ends were cut back, 9 bases at V and 1 base at J, with 14 bases in the middle. CDR3 sequence (DNA): TGTGCCACCTCTGCGGGTCAAAAGAACACTGAAGCTTTCTTT. Its protein is CATSAGQKNTEAFF.

The chain links TRBV3-1 (or the pseudogene TRBV3-2) to TRBJ1-6; TRBD1 might be the D (5 bases). The CDR3 has 16 amino acids. Trimming removed 3 bases from V and 7 bases from J, with 16 bases in between. The germline V gene encodes CDR1 LGHDT and CDR2 YNNKEL (reference sequence). As DNA, the CDR3 is TGTGCCAGCAGCCACCCGTCCGGGGGGAGCAATTCACCCCTCCACTTT. Protein: CASSHPSGGSNSPLHF.

The chain is built from TRBV4-1 and TRBJ2-7, with D possibly matching TRBD1 (5 bases). The CDR3 runs to 13 residues. Germline lookup yields CDR1 MGHRA and CDR2 YSYEKL. V lost 0 bases to trimming and J lost 4 bases, with 7 bases between them. The CDR3 coding sequence is TGCGCCAGCAGCCAAGAGCAGGGATACGAGCAGTACTTC. Encoded protein: CASSQEQGYEQYF.

This clone was found a few times. V gene TRBV5-1 combines with J gene TRBJ2-1; 10 nucleotides agree with TRBD2. With 4 bases clipped from V and 7 bases from J, the junction kept 14 bases outside the gene matches. Germline-derived CDR1 and CDR2 are SGHRS and YFSETQ. The CDR3 spans 17 residues. CDR3 amino acids: CASSRGSGRSEDNEQFF. The CDR3 DNA follows: TGCGCCAGCAGCCGAGGTAGCGGGAGGTCGGAGGATAATGAGCAGTTCTTC.

J is TRBJ2-7 and V is TRBV3-1 (or the pseudogene TRBV3-2); 8 positions match TRBD1. The CDR3 runs 14 residues. V shed 1 base, J shed 3 bases, and the junction held 2 bases outside the gene matches. Germline assignment: CDR1 LGHDT and CDR2 YNNKEL (reference sequence). In nucleotides, the CDR3 is TGTGCCAGCAGCCAAGGGGACAGGAGCTACGAGCAGTACTTC. Residues: CASSQGDRSYEQYF.

This clone was counted a single time. The CDR3 bases are TGTGCCAGCAGTAGACTAGCGGGGGGCTATGGCACCGGGGAGCTGTTTTTT. Protein sequence: CASSRLAGGYGTGELFF. The rearrangement uses TRBV28 and TRBJ2-2; 13 positions agree with TRBD2. With 5 bases clipped from V and 4 bases from J, the junction kept 7 bases outside the gene matches. This CDR3 is built from 17 residues. Germline values: CDR1 MDHEN, CDR2 SYDVKM.

Here the CDR3 DNA reads TGTGCCAGCAGCCAAGAATTGGGAGGGACACCGGGCTACGAGCAGTACTTC. It is translated as CASSQELGGTPGYEQYF. The chain couples TRBV14 to TRBJ2-7, with D tentatively TRBD2 (7 bases). This CDR3 has 17 residues. Germline V gene data show CDR1 as SGHDN and CDR2 as FVKESK. Deletions cut 0 bases from V and 3 bases from J, with 18 bases between.

The chain employs TRBV4-3 and TRBJ2-1; 10 bases align to TRBD2. The CDR3 contains 16 residues. Trimming at V came to 8 bases and at J to 7 bases, leaving 14 bases not matched to a gene. Germline V gene lookup returns CDR1 LGHNA and CDR2 YSLEER. CDR3 amino acids: CASGSRWLAGDNEQFF. The CDR3 DNA follows: TGCGCCAGCGGATCACGGTGGCTAGCGGGAGATAATGAGCAGTTCTTC.

The chain carries TRBV11-2 and TRBJ2-4; TRBD1 aligns across 12 bases. With 5 bases clipped from V and 4 bases from J, the junction kept 15 bases outside the gene matches. The CDR3 has 19 amino acids. Germline V lookup: CDR1 SGHAT, CDR2 FQNNGV. This chain's CDR3 is CASSRQYLRDRGLKNIQYF. Written as DNA, the CDR3 is TGTGCCAGCAGCCGACAATATCTCCGGGACAGGGGGCTAAAAAACATTCAGTACTTC.

This clone was seen a handful of times. The chain carries TRBV10-3 and TRBJ2-2; TRBD2 matches at 9 bases. Germline V gives CDR1 ENHRY, CDR2 SYGVKD. With V trimmed by 4 bases and J by 4 bases, 1 base remained unmatched. The CDR3 has 14 amino acids. CDR3 protein: CAISGTSATGELFF. The CDR3 DNA sequence: TGTGCCATCAGTGGGACTAGCGCCACCGGGGAGCTGTTTTTT.

The V and J genes are TRBV14 and TRBJ1-4, with 11 bases fitting TRBD1. Germline V CDR1 and CDR2: SGHDN, FVKESK. CDR3 length: 13 residues. The ends lost 11 bases at V and 7 bases at J; junction bases unmatched: 6. The CDR3 reads CAVRTGGSEKLFF. In DNA, the CDR3 is TGTGCCGTTCGGACAGGGGGCTCTGAAAAACTGTTTTTT.

The rearrangement uses TRBV7-2 and TRBJ1-2; 7 nucleotides match TRBD1. The germline V gene encodes CDR1 SGHTA and CDR2 FQGNSA. The CDR3 runs 13 residues. The ends lost 5 bases at V and 2 bases at J; junction bases unmatched: 2. This CDR3 reads CASSPQGNYGYTF. The CDR3 DNA reads as TGTGCCAGCAGCCCACAGGGGAACTATGGCTACACCTTC.

This clone appeared a single time. J is TRBJ1-1 and V is TRBV19, with 7 bases aligning to TRBD1. Germline V gene sequence: CDR1 LNHDA, CDR2 SQIVND (reference sequence). The CDR3 is 18 amino acids. V was pared by 0 bases and J by 3 bases, with 13 bases of the junction left unmatched. This CDR3 is CASSIDATGTAFDTEAFF. CDR3 nucleotide sequence: TGTGCCAGTAGTATAGACGCCACCGGGACAGCCTTTGACACTGAAGCTTTCTTT.

Remarks on this clone: With a much larger clone just one base away, this may be a read error. The genes are TRBV2 and TRBJ2-2; D is ambiguous. Trimming removed 6 bases from V and 1 base from J, with 3 bases in between. The CDR3 loop spans 12 amino acids. From germline, CDR1 is SNHLY and CDR2 FYNNEI. CDR3 protein: CASSQNTGELFF. The CDR3 DNA is TGTGCCAGCAGCCAGAACACCGGGGAGCTGTTTTTT.

This clone was detected a few times. The V gene is TRBV7-6, the J gene TRBJ2-1; 10 bases match TRBD2. The CDR3 consists of 17 residues. CDR1 is SGHVS and CDR2 is FNYEAQ in the germline V gene. With V trimmed by 2 bases and J by 0 bases, 4 bases remained unmatched. Here the CDR3 reads CASSLKSSGSSYNEQFF. The CDR3 coding sequence is TGTGCCAGCAGCTTAAAGTCTAGCGGGAGCTCCTACAATGAGCAGTTCTTC. Full variable domain (remainder filled in from reference TRBV7-6 and TRBJ2-1): GAGVSQSPRYKVTKRGQDVALRCDPISGHVSLYWYRQALGQGPEFLTYFNYEAQQDKSGLPNDRFSAERPEGSISTLTIQRTEQRDSAMYRCASSLKSSGSSYNEQFFGPGTRLTVL.